One sample yielded the 10 T cell receptor beta chains listed below, sequenced in a study of chemoradiotherapy in HPV16-positive cancers. Produced via immunoSEQ multiplex PCR; TCRdb's table is partial and in-frame only. Of 20,000 to 25,000 clones detected, 92% appear once; the ten largest clones hold roughly a sixth. The input for sequencing was blood, taken from a patient who underwent chemoradiotherapy. Receptor source: a human donor with HPV-associated anogenital cancer.

The rearrangement joins TRBV2 to TRBJ2-6, with D perhaps given as TRBD1 or TRBD2 (5 bases each). Trimming removed 1 base at V and 2 bases at J, with 6 bases between. The germline V gene has CDR1 SNHLY and CDR2 FYNNEI. CDR3 length: 15 amino acids. The CDR3 protein is CASSEGGTGANVLTF. The CDR3 DNA is TGTGCCAGCAGTGAAGGGGGGACTGGGGCCAACGTCCTGACTTTC.

The rearrangement joins TRBV5-4 to TRBJ1-2, with D hard to call. The CDR3 has 13 amino acids. Trimming cost V 1 base and J 4 bases, with 8 bases left between them. CDR1 is SGHNT and CDR2 is YYREEE in the germline V gene (reference sequence). In DNA form, the CDR3 reads TGTGCCAGCAGCTTGTCAGCCTCCTATGGCTACACCTTC. Translation gives CASSLSASYGYTF.

V is TRBV21-1 and J is TRBJ2-1; the D call of TRBD2 is as the table states it, not checked on the DNA. TRBV21-1 is a pseudogene locus. This CDR3 comprises 12 residues. DNA for the CDR3: TGTGCCAGCAGCAAAAGTCCAGCGGAGCAGTTCTTC. Its translation: CASSKSPAEQFF.

V and J are TRBV28 and TRBJ2-1; 9 bases are shared with TRBD1. Germline loops: CDR1 MDHEN, CDR2 SYDVKM. The trim removed 0 bases at V and 6 bases at J, leaving 6 bases unmatched. This CDR3 contains 16 residues. CDR3 DNA sequence: TGTGCCAGCAGTTTATGGGACAGGGGCTTAAGCAATGAGCAGTTCTTC. As protein: CASSLWDRGLSNEQFF.

The J gene is TRBJ2-5, the V gene TRBV7-2; possible D gene TRBD2, 5 bases. The CDR3 has 14 amino acids. Germline CDR1 is SGHTA and CDR2 is FQGNSA. Trimming took off 3 bases at V and 2 bases at J, with 10 bases between the two ends. The CDR3 region is CASSFFGEQETQYF. The CDR3, as DNA: TGTGCCAGCAGCTTTTTCGGGGAGCAAGAGACCCAGTACTTC.

This sequence joins TRBV19 and TRBJ1-1; possibly TRBD1 for D (6 bases). CDR1 is LNHDA, CDR2 SQIVND, per germline (reference sequence). The CDR3 consists of 15 residues. The germline V and J ends were trimmed by 6 bases and 1 base, with 15 bases remaining between them. The CDR3 DNA sequence: TGTGCCAGTAGGAGAGGGGACACTCAGAACACTGAAGCTTTCTTT. This encodes CASRRGDTQNTEAFF.

This chain joins TRBV9 and TRBJ2-4; D gene unclear. Germline CDR1 SGDLS, CDR2 YYNGEE. CDR3 length: 13 amino acids. Between the trimmed V and J ends, which lost 4 bases and 5 bases, there was a span of 10 bases. The CDR3 coding sequence is TGTGCCAGCAGCACCCGACGGGAAAACATTCAGTACTTC. Encoded protein: CASSTRRENIQYF.

This chain joins TRBV5-1 and TRBJ1-6, with D possibly being TRBD1 (5 bases). The CDR3 length is 18 residues. V was shortened by 0 bases and J by 0 bases, with 13 bases between the two germline ends. Germline V gene lookup returns CDR1 SGHRS and CDR2 YFSETQ. As DNA, the CDR3 is TGCGCCAGCAGCTTGGTAGGGACCCAGAGCTCCTATAATTCACCCCTCCACTTT. Translated, it gives CASSLVGTQSSYNSPLHF.

The J gene is TRBJ2-7, the V gene TRBV29-1, with TRBD2 identical over 7 bases. In germline, CDR1 is SQVTM, CDR2 ANQGSEA. V lost 4 bases to trimming and J lost 2 bases; unmatched junction nucleotides: 8. This CDR3 contains 14 residues. CDR3 sequence: CSVVSAGFTYEQYF. The CDR3 bases are TGCAGCGTTGTCTCAGCGGGGTTCACCTACGAGCAGTACTTC.

The rearrangement joins TRBV9 to TRBJ1-1; D not resolved. Trimming removed 3 bases from V and 11 bases from J, with 14 bases in between. The CDR3 length is 12 residues. Looked up from germline, CDR1 is SGDLS and CDR2 is YYNGEE. Here the CDR3 reads CASSDKLGNAFF. DNA for the CDR3: TGTGCCAGCAGCGACAAATTGGGGAACGCTTTCTTT. Full variable domain (remainder filled in from reference TRBV9 and TRBJ1-1): DSGVTQTPKHLITATGQRVTLRCSPRSGDLSVYWYQQSLDQGLQFLIQYYNGEERAKGNILERFSAQQFPDLHSELNLSSLELGDSALYFCASSDKLGNAFFGQGTRLTVV.